Shown below are 20 T cell receptor beta chains from a single sample sequenced in a study of blood T cell repertoires in COVID-19. The repertoire was sequenced with immunoSEQ multiplex PCR; TCRdb's copy has only in-frame clones and lacks some. The data contain 75,000 to 100,000 clones, 77% of them singletons. Source material: peripheral blood. All receptors derive from a woman over 75 with acute or convalescent COVID-19.

The chain has TRBV19 and TRBJ2-5; tentatively, D is TRBD2 (5 bases). The CDR3 is 13 residues long. Germline V gene lookup returns CDR1 LNHDA and CDR2 SQIVND (reference sequence). V lost 5 bases, J lost 2 bases, and 9 bases lay in between. The CDR3 loop reads CASSWTFQETQYF. The CDR3 DNA reads TGTGCCAGTAGTTGGACTTTTCAAGAGACCCAGTACTTC.

The V and J genes are TRBV5-1 and TRBJ2-7, with a possible D match to TRBD2 (6 bases). The germline V gene encodes CDR1 SGHRS and CDR2 YFSETQ. The CDR3 is made up of 15 amino acids. V was trimmed by 4 bases and J by 7 bases, leaving 21 bases between them. CDR3 sequence reads: CASSLYGGVEEEQYF. In nucleotides, the CDR3 is TGCGCCAGCAGCCTTTACGGCGGGGTTGAAGAAGAGCAGTACTTC. The full variable domain, in which reference TRBV5-1 and TRBJ2-7 provide the parts outside the CDR3, is KAGVTQTPRYLIKTRGQQVTLSCSPISGHRSVSWYQQTPGQGLQFLFEYFSETQRNKGNFPGRFSGRQFSNSRSEMNVSTLELGDSALYLCASSLYGGVEEEQYFGPGTRLTVT.

The rearrangement uses TRBV10-3 and TRBJ1-2; D is ambiguous. Trimming pared 0 bases from V and 8 bases from J, leaving 16 bases between. Germline values: CDR1 ENHRY, CDR2 SYGVKD. There are 15 residues in the CDR3. The CDR3 DNA sequence: TGTGCCATCAGTGAGTCCAATGCGAGGGCGCGAGGCTACACCTTC. This translates into CAISESNARARGYTF.

The chain joins TRBV10-3 to TRBJ1-2; the match to TRBD1 covers 7 bases. CDR1 is ENHRY, CDR2 SYGVKD, per germline. This CDR3 has 15 residues. The V and J ends lost 0 bases and 4 bases, in that order; junction bases with no gene match: 5. The CDR3 nucleotides are TGTGCCATCAGTGAGTCGGGGCAGGGGGTCTATGGCTACACCTTC. Its translation is CAISESGQGVYGYTF.

The chain couples TRBV2 to TRBJ1-1; D is unresolved. V was shortened by 8 bases and J by 5 bases, with 12 bases between the two germline ends. Germline lookup yields CDR1 SNHLY and CDR2 FYNNEI. This CDR3 is built from 12 residues. CDR3 in amino acids: CASHLVLTEAFF. In DNA form, the CDR3 reads TGTGCCAGCCACCTAGTTCTGACTGAAGCTTTCTTT.

The chain joins TRBV7-9 to TRBJ2-7; D is possibly TRBD1 (6 bases). This CDR3 has 14 residues. Germline loops: CDR1 SEHNR, CDR2 FQNEAQ (reference sequence). The V end lost 2 bases, the J end lost 3 bases, and 11 bases lay between the germline ends. CDR3 loop: CASSLQGPHYEQYF. CDR3 nucleotides: TGTGCCAGCAGCTTACAGGGGCCCCACTACGAGCAGTACTTC.

This chain connects TRBV6-6 to TRBJ2-3; D unresolved. CDR1 MNHNY and CDR2 SVGAGI come from the germline V gene (reference sequence). Trimming stripped 6 bases from V and 3 bases from J, with 4 bases between. CDR3 length: 11 amino acids. CDR3 residues: CASSQTDTQYF. The CDR3 DNA is TGTGCCAGCAGCCAAACAGATACGCAGTATTTT.

The chain uses TRBV5-1 and TRBJ2-5; 8 bases fit TRBD1. V was clipped by 5 bases and J by 2 bases; unmatched bases: 8. The CDR3 consists of 15 residues. CDR1 is SGHRS and CDR2 is YFSETQ in the germline V gene. For the CDR3, the DNA is TGCGCCAGCAGGAGAGACAGGGGTCTTCAAGAGACCCAGTACTTC. Protein sequence: CASRRDRGLQETQYF.

This chain joins TRBV19 and TRBJ2-7; the match to TRBD1 covers 10 bases. The CDR3 covers 14 residues. V dropped 3 bases and J dropped 7; count of bases not matched to a gene: 6. Germline V gene lookup returns CDR1 LNHDA and CDR2 SQIVND (reference sequence). CDR3 residues: CASSMWDRGLEQYF. CDR3 bases: TGTGCCAGTAGTATGTGGGACAGGGGCTTGGAGCAGTACTTC.

The genes are TRBV6-2 or TRBV6-3 and TRBJ2-7, with 8 positions matching TRBD2. The CDR3 sequence is 15 residues long. The V and J ends lost 6 bases and 2 bases, in that order; junction bases with no gene match: 9. CDR1 is MNHEY, CDR2 SVGEGT, per germline. The CDR3 DNA sequence: TGTGCCAGCAGCCCCCATAGCGGGACCCCCTACGAGCAGTACTTC. Protein sequence: CASSPHSGTPYEQYF.

This rearrangement joins TRBV7-2 to TRBJ2-7; 10 bases are a match to TRBD1. The CDR3 runs 14 residues. Germline loops: CDR1 SGHTA, CDR2 FQGNSA. V lost 5 bases and J lost 4; bases outside the gene matches: 5. The CDR3 region is CASSTTGGSYEQYF. CDR3 sequence (DNA): TGTGCCAGCAGCACGACAGGGGGCTCGTACGAGCAGTACTTC.

V gene TRBV27 combines with J gene TRBJ1-4; D may be TRBD1 (6 bases). The CDR3 is made up of 15 amino acids. The germline gives CDR1 MNHEY, CDR2 SMNVEV (reference sequence). Trimming took off 5 bases at V and 8 bases at J, with 18 bases between the two ends. This CDR3 reads CASSAQGIRGEKLFF. CDR3 DNA sequence: TGTGCCAGCAGTGCCCAGGGGATAAGAGGAGAAAAACTGTTTTTT.

V gene TRBV15 combines with J gene TRBJ2-5; the D gene is possibly TRBD2 (5 bases). Germline V gives CDR1 LNHNV, CDR2 YYDKDF (reference sequence). The CDR3 is 13 amino acids. V gave up 0 bases and J gave up 7 bases, with 9 bases separating them. Here the CDR3 reads CATSRDRRGTQYF. CDR3 nucleotide sequence: TGTGCCACCAGCAGAGATCGCCGGGGGACCCAGTACTTC.

The chain is built from TRBV7-2 and TRBJ2-6; 7 positions agree with TRBD1. V dropped 5 bases and J dropped 0; count of bases not matched to a gene: 7. CDR1 and CDR2 (germline): SGHTA, FQGNSA. The CDR3 totals 17 residues. The CDR3, as DNA: TGTGCCAGCAGCCTTCGACAGGGCTTCTCTGGGGCCAACGTCCTGACTTTC. It specifies CASSLRQGFSGANVLTF.

V usage is TRBV10-3 and J usage is TRBJ2-3, with 15 positions matching TRBD2. The ends lost 5 bases at V and 3 bases at J; junction bases unmatched: 6. Germline V gene sequence: CDR1 ENHRY, CDR2 SYGVKD. CDR3 length: 17 residues. This chain's CDR3 is CAISNGLAGGPTDTQYF. CDR3 DNA sequence: TGTGCCATCAGTAATGGACTAGCGGGAGGGCCAACAGATACGCAGTATTTT.

This sequence joins TRBV11-2 and TRBJ2-1; perhaps TRBD1 as D (6 bases). In germline, CDR1 is SGHAT, CDR2 FQNNGV. V dropped 7 bases and J dropped 2 bases, with 9 bases sitting between them. CDR3 size: 13 residues. CDR3 in DNA: TGTGCCAGCACCCCAGGGGCCTACAATGAGCAGTTCTTC. Translated, it gives CASTPGAYNEQFF.

The CDR3 sequence: CASSLTGQGTANTLPYGYTF. For the CDR3, the DNA is TGTGCCAGCAGCTTAACGGGACAGGGAACAGCCAATACTCTCCCCTATGGCTACACCTTC. V usage is TRBV7-3 and J usage is TRBJ1-2; 9 bases align to TRBD1. Germline V gives CDR1 SGHTA, CDR2 FQGTGA. The CDR3 runs 20 residues. Trimming at V came to 0 bases and at J to 4 bases, leaving 18 bases not matched to a gene.

The rearrangement uses TRBV5-1 and TRBJ2-4; tentative D call: TRBD1 (6 bases). The germline CDR1 and CDR2 sequences are SGHRS and YFSETQ. This CDR3 is 16 amino acids long. V shed 4 bases and J shed 0 bases, with 14 bases lying between them. The CDR3: CASSPGAQLAKNIQYF. The DNA of the CDR3 is TGCGCCAGCAGCCCAGGGGCACAACTAGCCAAAAACATTCAGTACTTC.

The rearrangement links TRBV6-5 to TRBJ1-3, with D hard to call. Germline V gives CDR1 MNHEY, CDR2 SVGAGI. V lost 2 bases to trimming and J lost 2 bases, with 10 bases between them. The CDR3 has 15 amino acids. CDR3 nucleotides: TGTGCCAGCAGTTACCGCCTACCCGCTGGAAACACCATATATTTT. Encoded protein: CASSYRLPAGNTIYF.

The chain is built from TRBV11-2 and TRBJ2-7, with 10 bases fitting TRBD2. With 1 base clipped from V and 4 bases from J, the junction kept 1 base outside the gene matches. Germline V gene sequence: CDR1 SGHAT, CDR2 FQNNGV. The CDR3 sequence is 14 residues long. CDR3 coding DNA: TGTGCCAGCAGCTTAGCTAGCGGGAGATACGAGCAGTACTTC. Amino acid sequence: CASSLASGRYEQYF.